The 20 T cell receptor beta chains below all came from one sample that was sequenced in a study of CD8+CD57+ T cells in acquired aplastic anemia (dated by TCRdb to between 2017 and 2018). Flow cytometry had shown CD8+CD57+ cell expansion in the patients selected for sequencing. Sequencer: Illumina HiSeq 2000. Profiling of TCR beta VDJ combinations and CDR3 sequences used genomic DNA as the template. The public reads were run again by TCRdb, first through fastp at Q25 and then through MiXCR, and only productive beta chains were kept. Merged by CDR3 protein, the rows form single entries marked with the most common genes and DNA. The table for this sample lists over 150,000 distinct CDR3 sequences; around half of them were counted only once. About 2.8% of the sample is in the top ten clones. Specimen: sorted CD4+, CD8+, or CD8+CD57+ T cells (not recorded which) from PBMCs. The receptors stem from a human donor with aplastic anemia.

At least ten counts were recorded for this clonotype. This chain links TRBV20-1 with TRBJ1-5; possibly TRBD1 for D (5 bases). Trimming pared 0 bases from V and 5 bases from J, leaving 14 bases between. The CDR3 has 15 amino acids. From germline, CDR1 is DFQATT and CDR2 SNEGSKA (reference sequence). CDR3 region: CSAREGGTGDQPQHF. CDR3 bases: TGCAGTGCTAGAGAGGGAGGGACTGGGGATCAGCCCCAGCATTTT.

The genes are TRBV29-1 and TRBJ2-2; the D gene is possibly TRBD1 (5 bases). CDR1 and CDR2 (germline): SQVTM, ANQGSEA. Trimming removed 0 bases from V and 9 bases from J, with 11 bases in between. The CDR3 runs to 13 residues. The CDR3, as DNA: TGCAGCGTTGAAGACAGGGTGGACAGGGAGCTGTTTTTT. This codes for CSVEDRVDRELFF.

The rearrangement joins TRBV12-5 to TRBJ2-1; possibly TRBD1 for D (6 bases). Germline V CDR1 and CDR2: LGHNT, FRNRAP. This CDR3 contains 13 residues. In nucleotides, the CDR3 is TGTGTCTCTTCGGACAGCCAATACAATGAGCAGTTCTTC. Protein product: CVSSDSQYNEQFF.

This clonotype occurred many times. The chain joins TRBV7-9 to TRBJ2-7; D remains ambiguous. The CDR3 has 14 amino acids. Germline CDR1 and CDR2: SEHNR and FQNEAQ (reference sequence). The germline V and J ends were trimmed by 1 base and 4 bases, with 11 bases remaining between them. The CDR3 DNA is TGTGCCAGCAGCTTAGGTTCCGTGTCTTACGAGCAGTACTTC. Translated: CASSLGSVSYEQYF.

J is TRBJ2-7 and V is TRBV7-9, with D possibly matching TRBD2 (5 bases). The CDR3 covers 12 residues. Between the trimmed V and J ends, which lost 1 base and 7 bases, there was a span of 8 bases. Germline V gene data show CDR1 as SEHNR and CDR2 as FQNEAQ (reference sequence). The CDR3 sequence is CASSLGGSEQYF. DNA of the CDR3: TGTGCCAGCAGCTTAGGAGGGTCGGAGCAGTACTTC.

In its sample, this clonotype was seen many times. V is TRBV2 and J is TRBJ2-4; D not certain. V lost 8 bases, J lost 10 bases, and 18 bases lay in between. From germline, CDR1 is SNHLY and CDR2 FYNNEI. This CDR3 comprises 13 residues. CDR3 DNA: TGTGCCAGCCAACGGGCGCCGCGTGGGATTCAGTACTTC. It yields the protein CASQRAPRGIQYF. Full variable domain (remainder filled in from reference TRBV2 and TRBJ2-4): EPEVTQTPSHQVTQMGQEVILRCVPISNHLYFYWYRQILGQKVEFLVSFYNNEISEKSEIFDDQFSVERPDGSNFTLKIRSTKLEDSAMYFCASQRAPRGIQYFGAGTRLSVL.

This clonotype was counted ten times or more. The genes are TRBV5-8 and TRBJ2-7; maybe TRBD2 (5 bases). CDR3 length equals 14 residues. Trimming pared 0 bases from V and 10 bases from J, leaving 17 bases between. CDR1 is SGHTS and CDR2 is YDEGEE in the germline V gene. The CDR3 DNA follows: TGTGCCAGCAGCTTGGGTCAGCTCGGAAGCGGACAGTACTTC. Protein product: CASSLGQLGSGQYF.

There are many counts of this clonotype. The rearrangement joins TRBV4-2 to TRBJ2-1, with D perhaps TRBD2 (7 bases). Germline V gene data show CDR1 as LGHNA and CDR2 as YNFKEQ. CDR3 length: 17 residues. V was cut by 4 bases and J by 6 bases, with 22 bases left in between. CDR3 DNA sequence: TGTGCCAGCAGCCCCTTGGGGGGGGGCAATAAGGGCAATGAGCAGTTCTTC. This gives the protein CASSPLGGGNKGNEQFF.

This clonotype has more than one count but fewer than ten. The chain recombines TRBV2 with TRBJ1-6; D gene uncertain. V lost 7 bases and J lost 9, with 13 bases in between. Germline V gene data show CDR1 as SNHLY and CDR2 as FYNNEI. This CDR3 comprises 13 residues. The CDR3 protein is CASTKDLSSPLHF. Written as DNA, the CDR3 is TGTGCCAGCACGAAGGACCTTTCTTCACCCCTCCACTTT.

There are many counts of this clonotype. The J gene is TRBJ2-7, the V gene TRBV5-5, with a tentative D call TRBD2 (6 bases). Per germline, CDR1 SGHKS and CDR2 YYEKEE (reference sequence). Trimming pared 0 bases from V and 3 bases from J, leaving 13 bases between. CDR3 length equals 15 residues. The CDR3 nucleotides are TGTGCCAGCAGCTTGGTTGTGGGGGGACTCTACGAGCAGTACTTC. This sequence encodes CASSLVVGGLYEQYF.

This clonotype was counted a single time. V gene TRBV5-4 combines with J gene TRBJ1-1, with 8 bases identical to TRBD1. The germline CDR1 and CDR2 sequences are SGHNT and YYREEE (reference sequence). The CDR3 runs 16 residues. V gave up 0 bases and J gave up 0 bases; unmatched junction bases: 4. CDR3 in DNA: TGTGCCAGCAGCTTGGAAGGGACAGGTATGAACACTGAAGCTTTCTTT. Its translation: CASSLEGTGMNTEAFF.

This clonotype was found many times. This chain links TRBV25-1 with TRBJ1-1; D unclear. The germline V and J ends were trimmed by 6 bases and 4 bases, with 12 bases remaining between them. The CDR3 spans 13 residues. The germline CDR1 and CDR2 sequences are MGHDK and SYGVNS. The CDR3 DNA is TGTGCCAGCAGGAGAGGGCCGGTCACTGAAGCTTTCTTT. Translation: CASRRGPVTEAFF.

Comment on this clonotype: The missing conserved phenylalanine or tryptophan at the end of this CDR3 makes a read error likely. The J gene is TRBJ2-5, the V gene TRBV19; D unclear. Germline-derived CDR1 and CDR2 are LNHDA and SQIVND (reference sequence). CDR3 length: 16 residues. The CDR3 DNA is TGTGCTAGTAGTCCAACCCTGCCCAGTGGGAAAGAGACCCAGTACCTC. This sequence encodes CASSPTLPSGKETQYL.

Note on this clonotype: One end of the junction varies from germline; a read error may be responsible. The chain links TRBV29-1 to TRBJ1-1; no clear D gene. The CDR3 is 13 residues long. The germline V gene encodes CDR1 SQVTM and CDR2 ANQGSEA. The CDR3 protein is CSVAQILNTEAFF. Here the CDR3 DNA reads TGCAGCGTTGCTCAGATACTGAATACTGAAGCTTTCTTT.

This clonotype was counted ten times or more. This chain joins TRBV20-1 and TRBJ2-2, with D unresolved. The CDR3 runs to 14 residues. The V and J ends lost 2 bases and 7 bases respectively, with 14 bases between them. In germline, CDR1 is DFQATT, CDR2 SNEGSKA (reference sequence). Here the CDR3 DNA reads TGCAGTGCTAGAATATCCAGGTCGGGCGGGGAGCTGTTTTTT. Amino acid sequence: CSARISRSGGELFF.

The rearrangement uses TRBV10-3 and TRBJ2-1; D ambiguous. This CDR3 has 14 amino acids. In germline, CDR1 is ENHRY, CDR2 SYGVKD. With 3 bases removed from V and 7 bases from J, the gap between germline ends came to 13 bases. The DNA for the CDR3 is TGTGCCATCAGTGATTTGGTCCTCCGGAATGAGCAGTTCTTC. This encodes CAISDLVLRNEQFF.

J is TRBJ2-1 and V is TRBV11-1; 9 nucleotides agree with TRBD2. Germline V gives CDR1 SGHAT, CDR2 FQDESV (reference sequence). The CDR3 has 15 residues. J was trimmed by 3 bases and V by 5 bases; bases with no gene match: 5. The CDR3 spells CASSAGTSIYNEQFF. In nucleotides, the CDR3 is TGTGCCAGCAGCGCCGGGACTAGCATCTACAATGAGCAGTTCTTC.

This clonotype was recorded at least ten times. This rearrangement joins TRBV18 to TRBJ2-7; tentative D call: TRBD2 (6 bases). CDR1 KGHSH and CDR2 LQKENI come from the germline V gene. Trimming pared 3 bases from V and 6 bases from J, leaving 15 bases between. The CDR3 runs to 14 residues. CDR3 coding DNA: TGTGCCAGCTCACCCGGAGGGACGGTCCCCGAGCAGTACTTC. It yields the protein CASSPGGTVPEQYF.

This chain joins TRBV24-1 and TRBJ2-7, with a possible D match to TRBD2 (6 bases). Between the trimmed V and J ends, which lost 12 bases and 6 bases, there was a span of 23 bases. CDR3 length: 14 amino acids. CDR1 is KGHDR and CDR2 is SFDVKD in the germline V gene. As DNA, the CDR3 is TGTGCCGCAACGTGGATTGCGGGACCTCCCGAGCAGTACTTC. Protein sequence: CAATWIAGPPEQYF.

This clonotype was recorded a few times. This chain uses TRBV10-3 with TRBJ1-2, with D perhaps matching TRBD1 (5 bases). Germline V CDR1 and CDR2: ENHRY, SYGVKD. V lost 7 bases and J 0 bases, leaving 9 bases between the germline ends. The CDR3 covers 13 residues. The CDR3: CAITGGSNYGYTF. The CDR3 nucleotides read TGTGCCATCACGGGGGGTTCTAACTATGGCTACACCTTC.